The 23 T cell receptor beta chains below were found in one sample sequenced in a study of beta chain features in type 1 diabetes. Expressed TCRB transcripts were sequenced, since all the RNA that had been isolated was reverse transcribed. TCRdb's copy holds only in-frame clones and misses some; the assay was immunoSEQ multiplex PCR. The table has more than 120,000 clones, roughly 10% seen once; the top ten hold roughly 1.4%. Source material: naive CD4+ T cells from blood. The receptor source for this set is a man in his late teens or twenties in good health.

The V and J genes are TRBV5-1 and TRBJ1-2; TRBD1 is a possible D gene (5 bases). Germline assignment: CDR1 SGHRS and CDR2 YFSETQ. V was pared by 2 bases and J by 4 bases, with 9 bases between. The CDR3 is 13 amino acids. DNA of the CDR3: TGCGCCAGCAGCTTTCAGGGAGGCTATGGCTACACCTTC. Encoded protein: CASSFQGGYGYTF.

The DNA of the CDR3 is TGTGCCAGTAGTGTCACTAGCCTCTACAATGAGCAGTTCTTC. It codes for CASSVTSLYNEQFF. The V call is TRBV19, the J call TRBJ2-1; weak D call: TRBD2 (6 bases). Trimming stripped 5 bases from V and 3 bases from J, with 11 bases between. CDR3 length: 14 amino acids. Germline CDR1 is LNHDA and CDR2 is SQIVND (reference sequence).

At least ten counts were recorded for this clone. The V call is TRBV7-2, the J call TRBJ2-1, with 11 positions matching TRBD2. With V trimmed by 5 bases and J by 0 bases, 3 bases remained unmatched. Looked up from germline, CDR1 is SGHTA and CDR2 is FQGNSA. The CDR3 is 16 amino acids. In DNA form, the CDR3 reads TGTGCCAGCAGCCAAGGACTAGCGGGCTCCTACAATGAGCAGTTCTTC. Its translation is CASSQGLAGSYNEQFF.

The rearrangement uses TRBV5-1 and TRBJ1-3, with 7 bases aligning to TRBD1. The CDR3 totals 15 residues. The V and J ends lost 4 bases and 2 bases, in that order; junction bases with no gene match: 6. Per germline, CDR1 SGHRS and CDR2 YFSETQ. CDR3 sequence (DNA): TGCGCCAGCAGCCCCGAGGACAGGACTGGAAACACCATATATTTT. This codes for CASSPEDRTGNTIYF.

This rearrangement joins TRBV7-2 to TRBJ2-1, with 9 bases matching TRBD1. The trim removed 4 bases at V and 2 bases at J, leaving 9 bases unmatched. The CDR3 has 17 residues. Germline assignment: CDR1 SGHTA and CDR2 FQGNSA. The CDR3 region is CASSYAGTGNAYNEQFF. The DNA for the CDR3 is TGTGCCAGCAGCTACGCCGGGACAGGGAACGCCTACAATGAGCAGTTCTTC.

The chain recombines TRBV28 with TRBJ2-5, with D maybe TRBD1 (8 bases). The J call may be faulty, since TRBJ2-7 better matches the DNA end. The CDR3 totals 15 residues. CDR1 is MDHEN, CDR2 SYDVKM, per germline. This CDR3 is CASLRGDRNAYEQYF. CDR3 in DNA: TGTGCCAGTCTCCGGGGGGACAGGAATGCCTACGAGCAGTACTTC.

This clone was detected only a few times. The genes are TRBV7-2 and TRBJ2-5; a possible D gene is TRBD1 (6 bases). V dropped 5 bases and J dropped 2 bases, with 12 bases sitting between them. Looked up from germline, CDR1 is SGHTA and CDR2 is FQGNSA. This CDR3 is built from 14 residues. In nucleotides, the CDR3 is TGTGCCAGCAGCAGAGCCGGACAGCAAGAGACCCAGTACTTC. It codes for CASSRAGQQETQYF.

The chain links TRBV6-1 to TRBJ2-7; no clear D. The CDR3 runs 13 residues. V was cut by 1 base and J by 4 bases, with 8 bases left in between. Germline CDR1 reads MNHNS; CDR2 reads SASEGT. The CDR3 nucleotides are TGTGCCAGCAGTGAAGGGTTTCGGTACGAGCAGTACTTC. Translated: CASSEGFRYEQYF.

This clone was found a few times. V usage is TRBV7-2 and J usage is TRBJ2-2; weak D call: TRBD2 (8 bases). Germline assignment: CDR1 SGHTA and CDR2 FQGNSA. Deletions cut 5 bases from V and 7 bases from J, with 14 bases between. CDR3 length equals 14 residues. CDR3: CASSREGAVGELFF. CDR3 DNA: TGTGCCAGCAGCCGGGAGGGGGCAGTCGGGGAGCTGTTTTTT.

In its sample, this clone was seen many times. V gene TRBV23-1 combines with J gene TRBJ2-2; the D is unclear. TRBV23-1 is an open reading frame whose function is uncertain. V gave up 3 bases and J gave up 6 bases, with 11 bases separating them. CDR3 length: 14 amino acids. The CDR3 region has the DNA TGCGCCAGCAGTCACCCGGTGTCGTCCGGGGAGCTGTTTTTT. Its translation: CASSHPVSSGELFF.

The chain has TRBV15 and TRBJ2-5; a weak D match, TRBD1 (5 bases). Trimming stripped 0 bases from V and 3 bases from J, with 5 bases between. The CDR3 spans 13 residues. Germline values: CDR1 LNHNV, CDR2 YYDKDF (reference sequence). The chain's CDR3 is CATSRDREETQYF. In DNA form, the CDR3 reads TGTGCCACCAGCAGAGACAGGGAAGAGACCCAGTACTTC.

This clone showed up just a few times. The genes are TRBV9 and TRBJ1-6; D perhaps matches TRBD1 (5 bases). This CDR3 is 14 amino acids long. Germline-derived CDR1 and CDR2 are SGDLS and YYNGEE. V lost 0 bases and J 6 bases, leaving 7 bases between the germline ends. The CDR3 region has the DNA TGTGCCAGCAGCGTAGAGGACACTAATTCACCCCTCCACTTT. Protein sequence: CASSVEDTNSPLHF.

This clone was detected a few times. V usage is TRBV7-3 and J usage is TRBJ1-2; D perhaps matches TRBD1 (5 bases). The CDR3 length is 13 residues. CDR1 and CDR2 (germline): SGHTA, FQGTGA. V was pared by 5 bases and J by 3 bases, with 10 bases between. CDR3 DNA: TGTGCCAGCAGCCCCGGACAAGACTATGGCTACACCTTC. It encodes CASSPGQDYGYTF. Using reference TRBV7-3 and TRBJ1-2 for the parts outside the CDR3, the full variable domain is GAGVSQTPSNKVTEKGKYVELRCDPISGHTALYWYRQSLGQGPEFLIYFQGTGAADDSGLPNDRFFAVRPEGSVSTLKIQRTERGDSAVYLCASSPGQDYGYTFGSGTRLTVV.

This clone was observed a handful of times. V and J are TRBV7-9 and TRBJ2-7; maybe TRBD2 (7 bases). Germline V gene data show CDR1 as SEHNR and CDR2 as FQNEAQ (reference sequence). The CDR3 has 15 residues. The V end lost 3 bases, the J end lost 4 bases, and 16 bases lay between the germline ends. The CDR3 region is CASSLGGHGGYEQYF. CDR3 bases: TGTGCCAGCAGCTTGGGGGGGCACGGCGGGTACGAGCAGTACTTC.

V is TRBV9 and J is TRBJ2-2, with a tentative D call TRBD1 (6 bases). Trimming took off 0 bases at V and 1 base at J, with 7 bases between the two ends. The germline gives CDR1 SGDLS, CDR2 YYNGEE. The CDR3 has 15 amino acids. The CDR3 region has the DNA TGTGCCAGCAGCGTAGCGACAGGGAACACCGGGGAGCTGTTTTTT. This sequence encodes CASSVATGNTGELFF.

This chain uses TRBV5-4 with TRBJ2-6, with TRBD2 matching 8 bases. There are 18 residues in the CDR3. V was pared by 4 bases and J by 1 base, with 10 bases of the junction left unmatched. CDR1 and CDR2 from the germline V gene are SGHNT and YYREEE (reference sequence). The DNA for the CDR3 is TGTGCCAGCAGCGCCGGGGGGGCTTTCAGATCTGGGGCCAACGTCCTGACTTTC. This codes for CASSAGGAFRSGANVLTF.

CDR3 nucleotides: TGCGCCAGCAGCCAAGTTGGAACGCGACTAGCGGGGGATGAGCAGTTCTTC. Amino acids: CASSQVGTRLAGDEQFF. The V call is TRBV4-1, the J call TRBJ2-1, with TRBD2 matching 12 bases. The CDR3 totals 17 residues. Looked up from germline, CDR1 is MGHRA and CDR2 is YSYEKL. V lost 1 base to trimming and J lost 8 bases; unmatched junction nucleotides: 9.

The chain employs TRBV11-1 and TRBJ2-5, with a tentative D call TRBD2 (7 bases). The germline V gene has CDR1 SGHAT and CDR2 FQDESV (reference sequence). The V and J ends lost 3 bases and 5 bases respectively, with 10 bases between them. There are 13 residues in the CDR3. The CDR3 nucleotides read TGTGCCAGCAGCTTCGCGGGGGCGGAGACCCAGTACTTC. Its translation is CASSFAGAETQYF.

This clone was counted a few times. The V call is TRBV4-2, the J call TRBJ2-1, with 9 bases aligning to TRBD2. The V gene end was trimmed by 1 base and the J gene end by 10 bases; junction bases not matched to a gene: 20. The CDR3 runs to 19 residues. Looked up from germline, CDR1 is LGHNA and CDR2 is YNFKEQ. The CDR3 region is CASSQVFSLGTSFQGEQFF. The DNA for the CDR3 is TGTGCCAGCAGCCAAGTATTTTCTTTGGGGACTAGCTTCCAGGGGGAGCAGTTCTTC.

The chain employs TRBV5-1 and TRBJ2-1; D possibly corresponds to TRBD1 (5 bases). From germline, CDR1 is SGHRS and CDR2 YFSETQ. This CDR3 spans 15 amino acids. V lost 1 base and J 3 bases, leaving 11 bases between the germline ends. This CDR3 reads CASSLRVDSYNEQFF. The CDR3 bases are TGCGCCAGCAGCTTGCGAGTTGACAGCTACAATGAGCAGTTCTTC.

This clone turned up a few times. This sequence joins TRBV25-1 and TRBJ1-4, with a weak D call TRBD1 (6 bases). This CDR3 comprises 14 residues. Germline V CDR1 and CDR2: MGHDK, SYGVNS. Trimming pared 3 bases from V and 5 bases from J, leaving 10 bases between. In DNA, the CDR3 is TGTGCCAGCAGTGACACAGGGATCAATGAAAAACTGTTTTTT. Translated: CASSDTGINEKLFF.

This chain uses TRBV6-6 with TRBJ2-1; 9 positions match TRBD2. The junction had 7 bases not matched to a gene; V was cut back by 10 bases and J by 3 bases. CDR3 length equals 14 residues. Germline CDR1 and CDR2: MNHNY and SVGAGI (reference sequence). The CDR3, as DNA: TGTGCCATTCGGACTAGCGAGGACTACAATGAGCAGTTCTTC. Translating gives CAIRTSEDYNEQFF.

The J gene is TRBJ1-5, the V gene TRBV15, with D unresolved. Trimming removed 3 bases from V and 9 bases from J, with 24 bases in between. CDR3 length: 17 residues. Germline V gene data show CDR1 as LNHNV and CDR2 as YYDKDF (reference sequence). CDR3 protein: CATSRPEESQQKWPQHF. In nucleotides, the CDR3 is TGTGCCACCAGCAGGCCAGAGGAGTCCCAGCAAAAATGGCCCCAGCATTTT.